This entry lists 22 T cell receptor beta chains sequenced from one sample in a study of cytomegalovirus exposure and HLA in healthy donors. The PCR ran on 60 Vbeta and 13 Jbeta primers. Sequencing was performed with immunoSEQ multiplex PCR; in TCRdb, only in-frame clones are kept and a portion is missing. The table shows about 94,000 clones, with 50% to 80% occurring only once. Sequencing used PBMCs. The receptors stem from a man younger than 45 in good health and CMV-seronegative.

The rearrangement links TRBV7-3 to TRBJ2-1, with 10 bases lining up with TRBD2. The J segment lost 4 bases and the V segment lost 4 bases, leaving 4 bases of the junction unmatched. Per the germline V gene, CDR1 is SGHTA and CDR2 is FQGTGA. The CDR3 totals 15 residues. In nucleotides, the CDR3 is TGTGCCAGCAGCTCAAAGCGGGAGGGGTACAATGAGCAGTTCTTC. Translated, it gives CASSSKREGYNEQFF.

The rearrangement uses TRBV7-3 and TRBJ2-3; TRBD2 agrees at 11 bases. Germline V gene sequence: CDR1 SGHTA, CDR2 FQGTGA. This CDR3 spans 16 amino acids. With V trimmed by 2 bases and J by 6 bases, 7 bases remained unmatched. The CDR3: CASSLGSGRAEDTQYF. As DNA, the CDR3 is TGTGCCAGCAGCTTAGGTAGCGGGAGGGCCGAGGATACGCAGTATTTT.

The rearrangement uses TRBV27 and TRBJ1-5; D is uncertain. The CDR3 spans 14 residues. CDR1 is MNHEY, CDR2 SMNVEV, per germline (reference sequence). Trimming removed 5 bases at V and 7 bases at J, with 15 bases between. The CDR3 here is CASSRREGGQPQHF. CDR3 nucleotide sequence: TGTGCCAGCAGTCGTCGTGAAGGAGGACAGCCCCAGCATTTT.

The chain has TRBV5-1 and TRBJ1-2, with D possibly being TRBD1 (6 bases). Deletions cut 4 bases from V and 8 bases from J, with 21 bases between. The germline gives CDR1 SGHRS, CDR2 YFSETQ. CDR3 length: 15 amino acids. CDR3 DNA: TGCGCCAGCAGCACCACGACAGGAACCGACCGGGGCTACACCTTC. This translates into CASSTTTGTDRGYTF.

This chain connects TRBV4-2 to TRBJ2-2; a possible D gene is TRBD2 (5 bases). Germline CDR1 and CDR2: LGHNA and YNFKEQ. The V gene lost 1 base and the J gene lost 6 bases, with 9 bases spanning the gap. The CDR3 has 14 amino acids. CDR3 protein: CASSQVSVAGELFF. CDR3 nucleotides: TGTGCCAGCAGCCAAGTTAGCGTAGCCGGGGAGCTGTTTTTT.

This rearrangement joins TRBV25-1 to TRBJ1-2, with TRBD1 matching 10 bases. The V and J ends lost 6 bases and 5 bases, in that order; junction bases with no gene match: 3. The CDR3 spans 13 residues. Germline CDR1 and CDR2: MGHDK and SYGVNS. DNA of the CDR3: TGTGCCAGCAGGGGGACAGGGGAATATGGCTACACCTTC. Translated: CASRGTGEYGYTF.

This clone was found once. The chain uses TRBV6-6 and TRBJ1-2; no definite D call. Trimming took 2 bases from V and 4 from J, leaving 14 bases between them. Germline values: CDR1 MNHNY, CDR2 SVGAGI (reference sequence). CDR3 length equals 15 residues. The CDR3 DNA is TGTGCCAGCAGTTACGGGAACGGGGTTGGCTATGGCTACACCTTC. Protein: CASSYGNGVGYGYTF.

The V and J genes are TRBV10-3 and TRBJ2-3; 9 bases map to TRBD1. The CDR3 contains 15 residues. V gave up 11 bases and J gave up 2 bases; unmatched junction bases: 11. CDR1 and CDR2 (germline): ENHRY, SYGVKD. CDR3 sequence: CAVRDRERDTDTQYF. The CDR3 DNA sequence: TGTGCCGTTCGGGACAGGGAAAGAGACACAGATACGCAGTATTTT.

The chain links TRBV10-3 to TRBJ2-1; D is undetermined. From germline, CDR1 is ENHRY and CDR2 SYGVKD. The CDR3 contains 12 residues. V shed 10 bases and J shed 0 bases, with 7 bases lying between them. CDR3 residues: CATLSSYNEQFF. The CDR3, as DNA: TGTGCCACCCTAAGCTCCTACAATGAGCAGTTCTTC.

CDR3 nucleotides: TGTGCCAGCAGCCCTTGGGGCGGGACAGGGTATCCCGAGCAGTACTTC. Its protein is CASSPWGGTGYPEQYF. The chain recombines TRBV7-6 with TRBJ2-7, with 9 bases matching TRBD1. CDR3 length: 16 amino acids. The germline V gene encodes CDR1 SGHVS and CDR2 FNYEAQ. The J segment lost 6 bases and the V segment lost 5 bases, leaving 14 bases of the junction unmatched. Full variable domain (remainder filled in from reference TRBV7-6 and TRBJ2-7): GAGVSQSPRYKVTKRGQDVALRCDPISGHVSLYWYRQALGQGPEFLTYFNYEAQQDKSGLPNDRFSAERPEGSISTLTIQRTEQRDSAMYRCASSPWGGTGYPEQYFGPGTRLTVT.

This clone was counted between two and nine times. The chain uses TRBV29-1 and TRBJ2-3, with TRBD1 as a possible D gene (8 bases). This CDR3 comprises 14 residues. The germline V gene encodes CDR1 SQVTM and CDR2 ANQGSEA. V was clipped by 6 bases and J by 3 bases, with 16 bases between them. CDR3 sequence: CSVETGEGTDTQYF. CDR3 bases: TGCAGCGTCGAGACAGGGGAGGGGACAGATACGCAGTATTTT.

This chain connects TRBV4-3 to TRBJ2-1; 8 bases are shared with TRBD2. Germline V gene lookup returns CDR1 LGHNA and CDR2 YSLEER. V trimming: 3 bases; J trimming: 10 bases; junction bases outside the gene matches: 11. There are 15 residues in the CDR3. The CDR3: CASSQAKTVAGEQFF. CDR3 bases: TGCGCCAGCAGCCAGGCGAAAACAGTAGCGGGGGAGCAGTTCTTC.

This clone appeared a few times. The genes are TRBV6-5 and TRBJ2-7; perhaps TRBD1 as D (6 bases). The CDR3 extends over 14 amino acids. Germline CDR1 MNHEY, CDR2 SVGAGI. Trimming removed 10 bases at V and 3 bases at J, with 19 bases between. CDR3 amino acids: CAIRSRDNRYEQYF. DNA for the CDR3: TGTGCCATCAGGAGCCGGGACAACCGCTACGAGCAGTACTTC.

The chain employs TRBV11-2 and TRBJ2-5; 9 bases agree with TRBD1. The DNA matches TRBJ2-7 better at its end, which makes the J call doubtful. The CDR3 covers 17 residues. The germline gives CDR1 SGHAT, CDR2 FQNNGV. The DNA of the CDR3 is TGTGCCAGCATCCCAGGGGGTCCGGGACAGGGTATCTACGAGCAGTACTTC. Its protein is CASIPGGPGQGIYEQYF.

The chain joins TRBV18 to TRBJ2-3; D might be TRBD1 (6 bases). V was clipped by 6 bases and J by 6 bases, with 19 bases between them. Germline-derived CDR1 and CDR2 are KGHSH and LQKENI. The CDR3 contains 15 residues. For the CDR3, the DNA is TGTGCCAGCTCCCTGGGACAAGGGGCGCCGGATACGCAGTATTTT. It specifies CASSLGQGAPDTQYF.

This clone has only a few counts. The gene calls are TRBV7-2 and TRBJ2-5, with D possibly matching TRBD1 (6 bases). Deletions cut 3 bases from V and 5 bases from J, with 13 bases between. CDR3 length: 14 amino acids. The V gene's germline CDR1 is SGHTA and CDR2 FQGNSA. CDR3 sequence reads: CASSFSPRGETQYF. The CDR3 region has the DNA TGTGCCAGCAGCTTCTCCCCGAGGGGGGAGACCCAGTACTTC.

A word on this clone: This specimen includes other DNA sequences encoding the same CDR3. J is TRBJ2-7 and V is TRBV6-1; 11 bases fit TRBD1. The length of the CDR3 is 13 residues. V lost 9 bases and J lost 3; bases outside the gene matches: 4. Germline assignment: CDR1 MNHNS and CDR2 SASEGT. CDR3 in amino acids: CASGGQGVYEQYF. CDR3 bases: TGTGCCAGTGGGGGACAGGGGGTCTACGAGCAGTACTTC.

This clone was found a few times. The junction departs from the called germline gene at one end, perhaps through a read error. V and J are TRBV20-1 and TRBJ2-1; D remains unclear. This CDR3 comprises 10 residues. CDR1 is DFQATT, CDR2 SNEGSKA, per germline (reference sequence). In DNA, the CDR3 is TGCAGTGCCACCTATAATGAGCAGTTCTTC. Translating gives CSATYNEQFF.

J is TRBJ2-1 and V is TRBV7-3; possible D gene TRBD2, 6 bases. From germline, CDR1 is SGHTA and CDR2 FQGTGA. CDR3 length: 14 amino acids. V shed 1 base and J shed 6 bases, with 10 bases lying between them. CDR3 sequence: CASSLRRESNEQFF. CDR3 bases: TGTGCCAGCAGCTTAAGGCGGGAAAGCAATGAGCAGTTCTTC.

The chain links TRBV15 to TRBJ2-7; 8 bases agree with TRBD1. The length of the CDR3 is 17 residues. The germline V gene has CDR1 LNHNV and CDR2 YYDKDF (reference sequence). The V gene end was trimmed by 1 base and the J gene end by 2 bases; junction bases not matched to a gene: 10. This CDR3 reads CATSRGVGQGITYEQYF. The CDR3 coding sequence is TGTGCCACCAGCAGAGGGGTTGGACAGGGCATTACCTACGAGCAGTACTTC.

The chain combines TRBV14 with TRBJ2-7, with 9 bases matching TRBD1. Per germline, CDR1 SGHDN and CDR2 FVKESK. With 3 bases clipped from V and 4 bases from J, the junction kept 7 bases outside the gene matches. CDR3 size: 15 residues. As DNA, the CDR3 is TGTGCCAGCAGCCACCCCGGGACAGGGTTATACGAGCAGTACTTC. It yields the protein CASSHPGTGLYEQYF.

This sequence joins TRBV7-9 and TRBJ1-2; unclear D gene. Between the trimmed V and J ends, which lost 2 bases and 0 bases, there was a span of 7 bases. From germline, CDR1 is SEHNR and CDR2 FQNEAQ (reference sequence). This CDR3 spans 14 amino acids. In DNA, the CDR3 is TGTGCCAGCAGCTTAAAGGGAGCTAACTATGGCTACACCTTC. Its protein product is CASSLKGANYGYTF.